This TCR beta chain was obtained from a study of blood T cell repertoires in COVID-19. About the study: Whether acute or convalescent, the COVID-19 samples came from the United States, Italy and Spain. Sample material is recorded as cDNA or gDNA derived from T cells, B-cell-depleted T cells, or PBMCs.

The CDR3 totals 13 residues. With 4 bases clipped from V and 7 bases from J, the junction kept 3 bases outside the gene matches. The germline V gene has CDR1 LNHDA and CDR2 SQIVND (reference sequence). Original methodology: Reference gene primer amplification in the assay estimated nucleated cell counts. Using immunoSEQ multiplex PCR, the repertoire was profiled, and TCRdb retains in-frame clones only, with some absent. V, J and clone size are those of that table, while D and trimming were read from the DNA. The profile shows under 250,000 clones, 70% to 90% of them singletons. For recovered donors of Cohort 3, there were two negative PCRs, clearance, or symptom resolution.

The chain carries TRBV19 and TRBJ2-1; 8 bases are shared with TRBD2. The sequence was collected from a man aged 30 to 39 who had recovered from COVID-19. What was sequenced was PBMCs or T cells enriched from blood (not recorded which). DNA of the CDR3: TGTGCCAGTAGTACGCGGGGGGCGAATGAGCAGTTCTTC. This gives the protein CASSTRGANEQFF.